These 31 T cell receptor beta chains came from one sample sequenced in a study of chemoradiotherapy in HPV16-positive cancers. The method was immunoSEQ multiplex PCR; TCRdb's version includes in-frame clones alone and lacks a portion of them. The sample yields around 1,700 clones, about four fifths seen once. The sequencing used tumor tissue, collected from a patient who underwent chemoradiotherapy. Source of these receptors: a human donor with HPV-associated anogenital cancer.

In regard to this clone: This sample includes further DNA sequences coding for the same CDR3. The rearrangement links TRBV7-2 to TRBJ2-7; D unclear. CDR1 and CDR2 from the germline V gene are SGHTA and FQGNSA. V was shortened by 4 bases and J by 3 bases, with 4 bases between the two germline ends. The CDR3 contains 11 residues. In nucleotides, the CDR3 is TGTGCCAGCAGCTCATACTACGAGCAGTACTTC. Its translation: CASSSYYEQYF. Supplemented by reference TRBV7-2 and TRBJ2-7, the full variable domain reads GAGVSQSPSNKVTEKGKDVELRCDPISGHTALYWYRQSLGQGLEFLIYFQGNSAPDKSGLPSDRFSAERTGGSVSTLTIQRTQQEDSAVYLCASSSYYEQYFGPGTRLTVT.

The chain links TRBV19 to TRBJ1-5; D uncertain. Between the trimmed V and J ends, which lost 5 bases and 7 bases, there was a span of 9 bases. The CDR3 has 12 residues. Germline V lookup: CDR1 LNHDA, CDR2 SQIVND (reference sequence). DNA for the CDR3: TGTGCCAGTAGTCGGACCGGGCAGCCCCAGCATTTT. Its protein product is CASSRTGQPQHF.

This clone occurred once. The chain is built from TRBV10-1 and TRBJ2-2; D call uncertain. V lost 5 bases, J lost 3 bases, and 7 bases lay in between. CDR1 and CDR2 (germline): WNHNN, SYGVQD (reference sequence). The CDR3 loop spans 13 amino acids. In DNA, the CDR3 is TGCGCCAGCAGTTCAAGGGACACCGGGGAGCTGTTTTTT. Translation gives CASSSRDTGELFF.

This clone was observed a few times. The CDR3 loop is CASMWGSQETQYF. The CDR3 nucleotides are TGTGCCAGCATGTGGGGCAGTCAAGAGACCCAGTACTTC. The chain is built from TRBV6-1 and TRBJ2-5; D might be TRBD1 (5 bases). The CDR3 covers 13 residues. Germline assignment: CDR1 MNHNS and CDR2 SASEGT. The V and J ends lost 7 bases and 2 bases respectively, with 11 bases between them.

The chain recombines TRBV9 with TRBJ2-3; 10 nucleotides match TRBD2. V was clipped by 2 bases and J by 3 bases; unmatched bases: 3. This CDR3 comprises 15 residues. Germline loops: CDR1 SGDLS, CDR2 YYNGEE. This CDR3 reads CASSVLSGGTDTQYF. The CDR3 region has the DNA TGTGCCAGCAGCGTCCTTAGCGGGGGGACAGATACGCAGTATTTT.

This chain joins TRBV10-3 and TRBJ2-1; D is perhaps TRBD2 (6 bases). The V end lost 9 bases, the J end lost 2 bases, and 11 bases lay between the germline ends. The germline V gene encodes CDR1 ENHRY and CDR2 SYGVKD. CDR3 length equals 13 residues. For the CDR3, the DNA is TGTGCCATTGGGACTTCGACCTACAATGAGCAGTTCTTC. It is translated as CAIGTSTYNEQFF.

The chain joins TRBV4-3 to TRBJ2-2; no clear D gene. Trimming removed 1 base at V and 3 bases at J, with 12 bases between. The CDR3 runs to 16 residues. Germline assignment: CDR1 LGHNA and CDR2 YSLEER. CDR3 bases: TGCGCCAGCAGCCAAGTTGCCCTGGCTGACACCGGGGAGCTGTTTTTT. Amino acid sequence: CASSQVALADTGELFF.

The count of this clone is one. The chain uses TRBV29-1 and TRBJ2-3; the match to TRBD1 covers 7 bases. The length of the CDR3 is 14 residues. The J segment lost 2 bases and the V segment lost 6 bases, leaving 8 bases of the junction unmatched. The germline V gene encodes CDR1 SQVTM and CDR2 ANQGSEA. The CDR3 nucleotides read TGCAGCGTGGCCGGGACAGACTTCACAGATACGCAGTATTTT. Residues: CSVAGTDFTDTQYF.

The V and J genes are TRBV7-9 and TRBJ2-2, with no clear D. The V gene's germline CDR1 is SEHNR and CDR2 FQNEAQ (reference sequence). The CDR3 is made up of 15 amino acids. Trimming stripped 3 bases from V and 4 bases from J, with 12 bases between. CDR3 nucleotide sequence: TGTGCCAGCAGCTTCACAGCGTCGGTCACCGGGGAGCTGTTTTTT. This encodes CASSFTASVTGELFF.

The gene calls are TRBV7-3 and TRBJ1-1; D perhaps matches TRBD1 (5 bases). This CDR3 has 16 residues. Trimming stripped 1 base from V and 1 base from J, with 13 bases between. The germline gives CDR1 SGHTA, CDR2 FQGTGA. The CDR3 bases are TGTGCCAGCAGCTTAAACCCCCAGGGTCCGAACACTGAAGCTTTCTTT. This gives the protein CASSLNPQGPNTEAFF.

The chain recombines TRBV20-1 with TRBJ2-5; D remains ambiguous. Germline loops: CDR1 DFQATT, CDR2 SNEGSKA (reference sequence). V gave up 5 bases and J gave up 0 bases, with 4 bases separating them. The CDR3 runs 11 residues. CDR3 sequence reads: CSAQDQETQYF. In nucleotides, the CDR3 is TGCAGTGCTCAAGACCAAGAGACCCAGTACTTC.

The chain has TRBV19 and TRBJ1-3; D not certain. Germline assignment: CDR1 LNHDA and CDR2 SQIVND (reference sequence). V was clipped by 3 bases and J by 4 bases, with 10 bases between them. CDR3 size: 14 residues. The CDR3: CASSILSAGNTIYF. In nucleotides, the CDR3 is TGTGCCAGTAGTATCTTATCTGCCGGAAACACCATATATTTT. The variable domain in full, with the rest retrieved from reference TRBV19 and TRBJ1-3, is DGGITQSPKYLFRKEGQNVTLSCEQNLNHDAMYWYRQDPGQGLRLIYYSQIVNDFQKGDIAEGYSVSREKKESFPLTVTSAQKNPTAFYLCASSILSAGNTIYFGEGSWLTVV.

The genes are TRBV18 and TRBJ1-2; 8 positions agree with TRBD1. CDR3 length equals 13 residues. Trimming at V came to 3 bases and at J to 9 bases, leaving 6 bases not matched to a gene. The germline V gene has CDR1 KGHSH and CDR2 LQKENI. As DNA, the CDR3 is TGTGCCAGCTCACCGGACAGGGAGGACAGCTACACCTTC. Protein sequence: CASSPDREDSYTF.

V usage is TRBV7-9 and J usage is TRBJ2-1; D is perhaps TRBD1 or TRBD2 (5 bases each). The germline CDR1 and CDR2 sequences are SEHNR and FQNEAQ (reference sequence). The CDR3 consists of 16 residues. V lost 1 base and J 6 bases, leaving 16 bases between the germline ends. The CDR3 region is CASSLVTGPGSNEQFF. CDR3 DNA: TGTGCCAGCAGCTTAGTAACGGGGCCGGGGAGCAATGAGCAGTTCTTC.

The gene calls are TRBV7-3 and TRBJ2-2; D not certain. Trimming stripped 2 bases from V and 4 bases from J, with 5 bases between. Germline V gene lookup returns CDR1 SGHTA and CDR2 FQGTGA. CDR3 length equals 13 residues. CDR3 sequence reads: CASSLLGTGELFF. The CDR3 DNA reads TGTGCCAGCAGCTTATTGGGCACCGGGGAGCTGTTTTTT.

This chain uses TRBV27 with TRBJ1-1; possible D gene TRBD1, 5 bases. The CDR3 runs to 13 residues. V lost 6 bases and J 1 base, leaving 9 bases between the germline ends. The germline gives CDR1 MNHEY, CDR2 SMNVEV (reference sequence). CDR3 nucleotide sequence: TGTGCCAGCAGCGGAGGACAGAACACTGAAGCTTTCTTT. This sequence encodes CASSGGQNTEAFF.

J is TRBJ2-7 and V is TRBV2; perhaps TRBD1 as D (6 bases). CDR3 length: 16 residues. V shed 2 bases and J shed 0 bases, with 14 bases lying between them. Germline CDR1 and CDR2: SNHLY and FYNNEI. CDR3 sequence reads: CASSEPLTGNSYEQYF. For the CDR3, the DNA is TGTGCCAGCAGTGAACCGCTTACAGGGAACTCCTACGAGCAGTACTTC. Full variable domain (outside the CDR3, taken from reference TRBV2 and TRBJ2-7): EPEVTQTPSHQVTQMGQEVILRCVPISNHLYFYWYRQILGQKVEFLVSFYNNEISEKSEIFDDQFSVERPDGSNFTLKIRSTKLEDSAMYFCASSEPLTGNSYEQYFGPGTRLTVT.

The chain couples TRBV7-9 to TRBJ2-2, with a possible D match to TRBD1 (5 bases). There are 16 residues in the CDR3. Germline CDR1 and CDR2: SEHNR and FQNEAQ (reference sequence). Between the trimmed V and J ends, which lost 5 bases and 5 bases, there was a span of 18 bases. The CDR3 DNA reads TGTGCCAGCAGCCCCCCCCAGACAGCTGATACCGGGGAGCTGTTTTTT. Translated: CASSPPQTADTGELFF.

The chain uses TRBV15 and TRBJ2-3, with a weak D call TRBD2 (6 bases). The CDR3 has 15 amino acids. CDR1 LNHNV and CDR2 YYDKDF come from the germline V gene (reference sequence). Trimming stripped 0 bases from V and 2 bases from J, with 9 bases between. CDR3 nucleotides: TGTGCCACCAGCAGAGATCGGGACTCCACAGATACGCAGTATTTT. It yields the protein CATSRDRDSTDTQYF.

This clone was picked up one time. The rearrangement uses TRBV18 and TRBJ1-2; D not resolved. Germline assignment: CDR1 KGHSH and CDR2 LQKENI. The CDR3 contains 15 residues. The V end lost 1 base, the J end lost 8 bases, and 17 bases lay between the germline ends. CDR3: CASSPQVEVEGGYTF. The CDR3 nucleotides read TGTGCCAGCTCACCACAGGTCGAGGTGGAAGGAGGCTACACCTTC.

The CDR3 coding sequence is TGTGCCAGCAGCGGCCCTACTGGAGTTTGGCAGTTCTTC. Protein: CASSGPTGVWQFF. The chain employs TRBV11-3 and TRBJ2-1; D uncertain. This CDR3 has 13 residues. V was trimmed by 5 bases and J by 12 bases, leaving 17 bases between them. Germline V gene sequence: CDR1 SGHNT, CDR2 YENEEA.

The J gene is TRBJ1-4, the V gene TRBV18, with D possibly matching TRBD1 (6 bases). V lost 3 bases and J lost 6, with 14 bases in between. The CDR3 runs 15 residues. Germline V gene data show CDR1 as KGHSH and CDR2 as LQKENI. CDR3 amino acids: CASSPPNREDEKLFF. The CDR3 nucleotides are TGTGCCAGCTCACCGCCTAACAGGGAAGATGAAAAACTGTTTTTT.

The chain uses TRBV5-1 and TRBJ2-7; no firm D call. Germline loops: CDR1 SGHRS, CDR2 YFSETQ. With 1 base removed from V and 6 bases from J, the gap between germline ends came to 11 bases. This CDR3 has 13 residues. The CDR3 nucleotides read TGCGCCAGCAGCTTGATGTCGAGTGGCGAGCAGTACTTC. Translated, it gives CASSLMSSGEQYF.

The chain joins TRBV6-1 to TRBJ1-2; tentative D call: TRBD1 (5 bases). Trimming removed 6 bases at V and 4 bases at J, with 12 bases between. Germline CDR1 reads MNHNS; CDR2 reads SASEGT. The CDR3 consists of 13 residues. CDR3 nucleotides: TGTGCCAGCAGCGAGGACACGAGCTATGGCTACACCTTC. Its protein product is CASSEDTSYGYTF.

CDR3 bases: TGTGCCAGCAGCTTGGCCCGTTACGAGCAGTACTTC. Translated: CASSLARYEQYF. The chain combines TRBV7-9 with TRBJ2-7, with unresolved D. The CDR3 totals 12 residues. Germline CDR1 SEHNR, CDR2 FQNEAQ (reference sequence). With 3 bases removed from V and 4 bases from J, the gap between germline ends came to 7 bases.

The rearrangement uses TRBV6-5 and TRBJ2-5; D is uncertain. In germline, CDR1 is MNHEY, CDR2 SVGAGI. With 2 bases removed from V and 4 bases from J, the gap between germline ends came to 8 bases. The CDR3 runs 13 residues. DNA of the CDR3: TGTGCCAGCAGTTACGGTAACAGAGAGACCCAGTACTTC. Its translation is CASSYGNRETQYF.

V and J are TRBV7-3 and TRBJ2-3; possibly TRBD1 for D (6 bases). This CDR3 is 15 amino acids long. Trimming pared 1 base from V and 4 bases from J, leaving 12 bases between. Germline-derived CDR1 and CDR2 are SGHTA and FQGTGA. DNA of the CDR3: TGTGCCAGCAGCTTAAACACAGGGTCCCCAGATACGCAGTATTTT. Translated: CASSLNTGSPDTQYF. The whole variable domain, remainder taken from reference TRBV7-3 and TRBJ2-3, is GAGVSQTPSNKVTEKGKYVELRCDPISGHTALYWYRQSLGQGPEFLIYFQGTGAADDSGLPNDRFFAVRPEGSVSTLKIQRTERGDSAVYLCASSLNTGSPDTQYFGPGTRLTVL.

The chain is built from TRBV15 and TRBJ2-7; 7 bases are shared with TRBD2. In germline, CDR1 is LNHNV, CDR2 YYDKDF (reference sequence). The CDR3 contains 16 residues. V trimming: 0 bases; J trimming: 3 bases; junction bases outside the gene matches: 8. DNA for the CDR3: TGTGCCACCAGCAGAGATGGGGGAGGGACCTTCTACGAGCAGTACTTC. Translation: CATSRDGGGTFYEQYF.

This chain connects TRBV27 to TRBJ1-4, with unresolved D. The germline CDR1 and CDR2 sequences are MNHEY and SMNVEV (reference sequence). CDR3 length: 14 amino acids. Trimming stripped 3 bases from V and 8 bases from J, with 13 bases between. Here the CDR3 reads CASSLDVSGEKLFF. CDR3 DNA: TGTGCCAGCAGTTTGGACGTATCGGGGGAAAAACTGTTTTTT.

The chain is built from TRBV18 and TRBJ1-1; D might be TRBD1 (5 bases). The CDR3 has 15 residues. With 3 bases removed from V and 5 bases from J, the gap between germline ends came to 16 bases. The germline CDR1 and CDR2 sequences are KGHSH and LQKENI. The CDR3 spells CASSPFQGRDTEAFF. The CDR3 DNA reads as TGTGCCAGCTCACCGTTCCAGGGAAGGGATACTGAAGCTTTCTTT.

This clone was counted a few times. The chain joins TRBV18 to TRBJ2-2; TRBD2 matches at 7 bases. This CDR3 is 16 amino acids long. V trimming: 11 bases; J trimming: 0 bases; junction bases outside the gene matches: 12. Germline-derived CDR1 and CDR2 are KGHSH and LQKENI. The CDR3 loop is CAQSIGGRPNTGELFF. The CDR3 bases are TGTGCCCAGTCGATCGGGGGGAGACCGAACACCGGGGAGCTGTTTTTT.